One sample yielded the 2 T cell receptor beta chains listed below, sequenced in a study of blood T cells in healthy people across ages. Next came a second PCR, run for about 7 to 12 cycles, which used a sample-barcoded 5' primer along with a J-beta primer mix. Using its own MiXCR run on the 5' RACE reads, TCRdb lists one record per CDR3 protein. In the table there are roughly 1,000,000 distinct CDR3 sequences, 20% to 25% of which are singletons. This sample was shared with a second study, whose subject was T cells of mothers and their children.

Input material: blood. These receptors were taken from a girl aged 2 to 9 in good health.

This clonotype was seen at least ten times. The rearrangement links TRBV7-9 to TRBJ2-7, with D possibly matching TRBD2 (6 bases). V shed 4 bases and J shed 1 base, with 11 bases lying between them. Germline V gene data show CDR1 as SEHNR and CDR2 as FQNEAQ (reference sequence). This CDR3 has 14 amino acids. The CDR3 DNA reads TGTGCCAGCAGCTCCTCCGGGGGTTCCTACGAGCAGTACTTC. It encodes CASSSSGGSYEQYF.

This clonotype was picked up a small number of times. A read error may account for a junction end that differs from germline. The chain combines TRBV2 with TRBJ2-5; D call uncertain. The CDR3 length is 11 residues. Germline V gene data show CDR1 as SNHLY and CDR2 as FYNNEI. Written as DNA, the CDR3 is TGTGCCAGCAGTGAACCAGGCTACCCTCCCTTC. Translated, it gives CASSEPGYPPF.